This TCR beta chain was profiled in a study of technical replicates of blood from a few donors. Generated by immunoSEQ multiplex PCR, the TCRdb table keeps only in-frame clones and is missing some. The repertoire consists of tens of thousands of clones, with roughly 89% occurring once and the leading ten covering 0.3% to 0.4%. The V end was cut by 6 bases, the J end by 2 bases, with 15 bases between. Germline CDR1 and CDR2: SGHVS and FNYEAQ. The CDR3 runs to 15 residues. Sequencing used T cells isolated from PBMCs. V is TRBV7-6 and J is TRBJ2-3; D perhaps matches TRBD2 (5 bases). The sequence derives from a human donor in good health. Some clones in this sample may be carry-over from other donors' samples. This chain's CDR3 is CASSLVGVPTDTQYF. The CDR3 DNA sequence: TGTGCCAGCAGTTTGGTGGGAGTGCCCACAGATACGCAGTATTTT.